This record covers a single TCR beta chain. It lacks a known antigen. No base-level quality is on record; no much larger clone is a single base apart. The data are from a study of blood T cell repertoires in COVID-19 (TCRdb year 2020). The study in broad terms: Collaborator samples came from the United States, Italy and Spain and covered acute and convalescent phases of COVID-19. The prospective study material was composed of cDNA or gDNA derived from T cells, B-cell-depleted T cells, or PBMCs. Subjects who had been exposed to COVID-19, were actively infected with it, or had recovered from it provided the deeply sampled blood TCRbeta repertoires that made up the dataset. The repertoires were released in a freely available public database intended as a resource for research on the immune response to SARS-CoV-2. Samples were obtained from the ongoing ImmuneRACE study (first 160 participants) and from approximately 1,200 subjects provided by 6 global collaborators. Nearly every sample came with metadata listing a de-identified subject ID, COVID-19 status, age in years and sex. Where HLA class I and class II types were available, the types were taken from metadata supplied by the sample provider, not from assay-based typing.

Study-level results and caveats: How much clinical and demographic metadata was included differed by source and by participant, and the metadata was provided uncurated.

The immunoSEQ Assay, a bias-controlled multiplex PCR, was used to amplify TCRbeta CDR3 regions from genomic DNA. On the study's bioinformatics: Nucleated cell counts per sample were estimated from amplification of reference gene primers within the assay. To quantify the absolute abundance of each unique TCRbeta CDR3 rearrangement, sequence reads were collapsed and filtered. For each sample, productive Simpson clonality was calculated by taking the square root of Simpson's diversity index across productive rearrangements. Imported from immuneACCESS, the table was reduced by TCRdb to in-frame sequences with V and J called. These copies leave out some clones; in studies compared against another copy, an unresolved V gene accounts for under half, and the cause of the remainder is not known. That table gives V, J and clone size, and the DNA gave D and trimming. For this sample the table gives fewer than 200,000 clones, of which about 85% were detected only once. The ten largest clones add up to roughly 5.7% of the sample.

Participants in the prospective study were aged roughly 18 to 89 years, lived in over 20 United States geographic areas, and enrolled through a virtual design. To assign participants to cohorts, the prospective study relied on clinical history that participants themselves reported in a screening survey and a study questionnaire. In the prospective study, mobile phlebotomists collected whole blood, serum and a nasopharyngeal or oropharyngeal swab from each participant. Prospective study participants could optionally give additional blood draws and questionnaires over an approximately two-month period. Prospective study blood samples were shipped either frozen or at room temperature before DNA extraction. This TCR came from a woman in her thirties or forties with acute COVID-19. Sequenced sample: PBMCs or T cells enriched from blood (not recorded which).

Here is the DNA: TGCGCCAGCAGCTTTCCCCGGACTAGCGGGAGTGCCGGGGAGCTGTTTTTT. Its translation reads: CASSFPRTSGSAGELFF. Here the chain combines TRBV5-1 and TRBJ2-2, and 13 bases in between align with TRBD2. The CDR3 contains 17 residues, cysteine and phenylalanine counted. Only the CDR3 DNA stays, 51 bases, in frame from base 1. Per the germline V gene, SGHRS is the CDR1 and YFSETQ is the CDR2. Germline trimming: 2 bases from V, 6 bases from J; junction bases outside gene matches: 7.